The sequence of this T cell receptor beta chain was determined in a study of glioma-infiltrating T cells after dendritic cell vaccination. In regard to this clone: Its antigen is undetermined.

Overall study findings and caveats: TCR clonality showed no direct relationship with survival.

No glioblastoma patient carried an isocitrate dehydrogenase mutation. The PCR used 60 V beta and 13 J beta primers. Only in-frame clones appear in the TCRdb table, and some are missing; sequencing was by immunoSEQ multiplex PCR. The sample has roughly 47,000 clones; roughly 85% are singletons. CDR1 is SGHDT and CDR2 is YYEEEE in the germline V gene. The CDR3 spans 11 residues. The V end was cut by 3 bases, the J end by 5 bases, with 3 bases between. This receptor was obtained from a human donor with glioblastoma. This chain links TRBV5-6 with TRBJ1-3; D not certain. The sample here was blood, taken before dendritic cell vaccination. The chain's CDR3 is CASSSRNTIYF. The CDR3 nucleotides read TGTGCCAGCAGCTCCAGAAACACCATATATTTT. The full variable domain, in which reference TRBV5-6 and TRBJ1-3 provide the parts outside the CDR3, is DAGVTQSPTHLIKTRGQQVTLRCSPKSGHDTVSWYQQALGQGPQFIFQYYEEEERQRGNFPDRFSGHQFPNYSSELNVNALLLGDSALYLCASSSRNTIYFGEGSWLTVV.